The 21 T cell receptor beta chains in this list originate from one sample, sequenced in a study of T-cell reconstitution after alpha-beta-depleted transplantation in children. TCRbeta library preparation incorporated unique molecular identifiers. One entry per CDR3 protein results from TCRdb running MiXCR on the PCR reads. This table holds hundreds of thousands of distinct CDR3 sequences, about 12% found once. Here the sequenced sample was PBMCs from the stem cell graft donor, taken from the stem cell graft. Source of these receptors: a human donor who donated a stem cell graft to a child with acute lymphoblastic leukemia.

A few counts support this clonotype. The genes are TRBV7-6 and TRBJ2-6, with D uncertain. Germline values: CDR1 SGHVS, CDR2 FNYEAQ. Trimming pared 7 bases from V and 1 base from J, leaving 14 bases between. The CDR3 extends over 16 amino acids. CDR3 residues: CASTNWVGSGANVLTF. The CDR3 DNA follows: TGTGCCAGCACCAACTGGGTGGGGTCTGGGGCCAACGTCCTGACTTTC.

In this sample, this clonotype turned up a few times. This CDR3 reads CATSDRQGYGNTGELFF. Here the CDR3 DNA reads TGTGCCACCAGTGATCGACAGGGTTATGGAAACACCGGGGAGCTGTTTTTT. This rearrangement joins TRBV24-1 to TRBJ2-2; 7 bases are shared with TRBD1. The CDR3 is 17 amino acids. The germline CDR1 and CDR2 sequences are KGHDR and SFDVKD. The junction had 8 bases not matched to a gene; V was cut back by 3 bases and J by 2 bases.

This clonotype was recorded at least ten times. The gene calls are TRBV12-3 or TRBV12-4 and TRBJ1-5; 8 nucleotides match TRBD1. The CDR3 length is 16 residues. V shed 3 bases, J shed 2 bases, and the junction held 6 bases outside the gene matches. The CDR3 DNA follows: TGTGCCAGCAGTTTGAGGACAGGGCTTGGCAATCAGCCCCAGCATTTT. It is translated as CASSLRTGLGNQPQHF.

This clonotype was detected ten times or more. The gene calls are TRBV5-1 and TRBJ2-1; 9 bases line up with TRBD1. The CDR3 extends over 14 amino acids. CDR1 and CDR2 (germline): SGHRS, YFSETQ. V trimming: 5 bases; J trimming: 6 bases; junction bases outside the gene matches: 6. CDR3 loop: CASRRDRAGNEQFF. The CDR3 DNA sequence: TGCGCCAGCAGGCGGGACAGGGCGGGCAATGAGCAGTTCTTC.

This clonotype was seen at least ten times. The chain couples TRBV2 to TRBJ1-1; no reliable D call. The V gene lost 6 bases and the J gene lost 6 bases, with 8 bases spanning the gap. Germline V CDR1 and CDR2: SNHLY, FYNNEI. The CDR3 covers 11 residues. The DNA of the CDR3 is TGTGCCAGCAGATCCAAGGCTGAAGCTTTCTTT. Amino acids: CASRSKAEAFF.

V usage is TRBV7-2 and J usage is TRBJ1-2, with D possibly TRBD1 on 5 matching bases. Per germline, CDR1 SGHTA and CDR2 FQGNSA. The V end lost 4 bases, the J end lost 6 bases, and 15 bases lay between the germline ends. The CDR3 extends over 14 amino acids. CDR3 nucleotide sequence: TGTGCCAGCAGCTCCACAGGTCTTCGGAATGGCTACACCTTC. Translated, it gives CASSSTGLRNGYTF.

This clonotype was counted between two and nine times. The chain uses TRBV7-2 and TRBJ2-7; the D gene is possibly TRBD2 (5 bases). The CDR3 runs 15 residues. Germline V CDR1 and CDR2: SGHTA, FQGNSA. The germline V and J ends were trimmed by 5 bases and 3 bases, with 17 bases remaining between them. DNA for the CDR3: TGTGCCAGCAGCCCATCGGCGTCGGGGAACTACGAGCAGTACTTC. It codes for CASSPSASGNYEQYF.

This clonotype was seen at least ten times. The V gene is TRBV20-1, the J gene TRBJ2-3; D uncertain. V was shortened by 1 base and J by 2 bases, with 7 bases between the two germline ends. CDR1 is DFQATT, CDR2 SNEGSKA, per germline (reference sequence). This CDR3 contains 13 residues. The CDR3 DNA reads TGCAGTGCTAGAGCCAGCCTCACAGATACGCAGTATTTT. Amino acid sequence: CSARASLTDTQYF.

Ten or more counts support this clonotype. This sequence joins TRBV11-2 and TRBJ2-5; no clear D. Trimming took 1 base from V and 4 from J, leaving 7 bases between them. Germline assignment: CDR1 SGHAT and CDR2 FQNNGV. This CDR3 is 13 amino acids long. CDR3 in DNA: TGTGCCAGCAGCTTAGGGCAGGTAGAGACCCAGTACTTC. The encoded protein is CASSLGQVETQYF.

This clonotype has ten or more counts. The chain carries TRBV12-3 or TRBV12-4 and TRBJ1-2; D ambiguous. This CDR3 spans 12 amino acids. Trimming removed 4 bases at V and 3 bases at J, with 6 bases between. The CDR3 region is CASSSDYYGYTF. The CDR3 DNA sequence: TGTGCCAGCAGTTCCGATTACTATGGCTACACCTTC.

This clonotype was seen at least ten times. The chain combines TRBV9 with TRBJ2-7, with D perhaps matching TRBD2 (5 bases). The germline V gene encodes CDR1 SGDLS and CDR2 YYNGEE. This CDR3 is 14 amino acids long. V gave up 0 bases and J gave up 4 bases, with 11 bases separating them. CDR3 amino acids: CASSVDRDWYEQYF. The CDR3 nucleotides read TGTGCCAGCAGCGTAGACCGGGATTGGTACGAGCAGTACTTC.

This clonotype has at least ten counts. This chain joins TRBV20-1 and TRBJ2-1; D might be TRBD1 (5 bases). This CDR3 comprises 15 residues. V was shortened by 0 bases and J by 2 bases, with 11 bases between the two germline ends. CDR1 and CDR2 from the germline V gene are DFQATT and SNEGSKA (reference sequence). CDR3 in DNA: TGCAGTGCTAGAGAGGGGCGGTACCCCTACAATGAGCAGTTCTTC. Its protein product is CSAREGRYPYNEQFF.

This clonotype was found many times. The chain uses TRBV20-1 and TRBJ2-7; D unresolved. With 2 bases removed from V and 2 bases from J, the gap between germline ends came to 16 bases. Germline CDR1 reads DFQATT; CDR2 reads SNEGSKA (reference sequence). The CDR3 covers 15 residues. In DNA, the CDR3 is TGCAGTGCTAGACCCACCCCTAGGGCCACCTACGAGCAGTACTTC. This gives the protein CSARPTPRATYEQYF.

In this sample, this clonotype turned up many times. CDR3 in amino acids: CASSQSGTRSTGELFF. Written as DNA, the CDR3 is TGTGCCAGCAGCCAGTCGGGGACACGGAGCACCGGGGAGCTGTTTTTT. The chain is built from TRBV3-1 and TRBJ2-2, with D possibly being TRBD1 (6 bases). The CDR3 covers 16 residues. Germline CDR1 reads LGHDT; CDR2 reads YNNKEL (reference sequence). Deletions cut 3 bases from V and 4 bases from J, with 15 bases between.

This clonotype was observed at least ten times. The rearrangement links TRBV5-1 to TRBJ1-1; perhaps TRBD1 as D (5 bases). V lost 1 base, J lost 4 bases, and 11 bases lay in between. This CDR3 comprises 14 residues. Germline CDR1 reads SGHRS; CDR2 reads YFSETQ. The CDR3 DNA reads as TGCGCCAGCAGCTTGTCTCGGGGGAGCACTGAAGCTTTCTTT. This gives the protein CASSLSRGSTEAFF.

This clonotype was counted at least ten times. The chain employs TRBV28 and TRBJ1-2; tentative D call: TRBD1 (6 bases). This CDR3 comprises 17 residues. The V gene lost 4 bases and the J gene lost 6 bases, with 24 bases spanning the gap. Germline CDR1 MDHEN, CDR2 SYDVKM. In nucleotides, the CDR3 is TGTGCCAGCAGTTCTTCATCACAGGGAAACCACTTCCATGGCTACACCTTC. Protein product: CASSSSSQGNHFHGYTF.

The chain uses TRBV12-3 or TRBV12-4 and TRBJ1-6, with 8 nucleotides matching TRBD1. The CDR3 contains 19 residues. The V and J ends lost 8 bases and 4 bases, in that order; junction bases with no gene match: 19. In nucleotides, the CDR3 is TGTGCCAGCTCCCGAATCCTTCTGGGTCAGGGGGCGTATAATTCACCCCTCCACTTT. It specifies CASSRILLGQGAYNSPLHF.

The chain joins TRBV30 to TRBJ2-7, with a weak D call TRBD2 (6 bases). This CDR3 region has 12 residues. Per the germline V gene, CDR1 is GTSNPN and CDR2 is SVGIG (reference sequence). V was trimmed by 2 bases and J by 6 bases, leaving 11 bases between them. The CDR3 region has the DNA TGTGCCTGGAGTCCAAGGGGAGGCGAGCAGTACTTC. Its protein product is CAWSPRGGEQYF.

This clonotype appeared many times. The V call is TRBV29-1, the J call TRBJ1-1; D possibly corresponds to TRBD1 (5 bases). The germline gives CDR1 SQVTM, CDR2 ANQGSEA. The V end lost 6 bases, the J end lost 0 bases, and 26 bases lay between the germline ends. This CDR3 is 18 amino acids long. CDR3 bases: TGCAGCGTCGCCCCAACCCAGGGCCCCTCGGGGATGAACACTGAAGCTTTCTTT. Translated: CSVAPTQGPSGMNTEAFF.

This clonotype has at least ten counts. CDR3 in amino acids: CASSAQARPGELFF. The CDR3 DNA follows: TGTGCCAGCAGTGCCCAGGCGCGACCCGGGGAGCTGTTTTTT. This rearrangement joins TRBV6-1 to TRBJ2-2; no clear D. The V gene lost 4 bases and the J gene lost 6 bases, with 12 bases spanning the gap. CDR1 MNHNS and CDR2 SASEGT come from the germline V gene. The CDR3 is 14 residues long.

At least ten counts were recorded for this clonotype. The rearrangement links TRBV4-3 to TRBJ1-1; possible D gene TRBD1, 5 bases. CDR3 length: 13 amino acids. Trimming removed 2 bases from V and 10 bases from J, with 14 bases in between. Germline CDR1 and CDR2: LGHNA and YSLEER. CDR3 sequence: CASSQSGDLVAFF. CDR3 nucleotides: TGCGCCAGCAGCCAAAGTGGGGACCTCGTAGCTTTCTTT.